This T cell receptor beta chain appears in the sequencing data of a study of blood T cell repertoires in COVID-19. Study as a whole: Donors in the United States, Italy and Spain gave samples during acute or convalescent COVID-19. Nucleic acid was either cDNA or gDNA, and it came from T cells, B-cell-depleted T cells, or PBMCs.

Per the authors' pipeline: Amplification of reference gene primers provided the estimated nucleated cell counts. Profiled with immunoSEQ multiplex PCR; TCRdb holds only in-frame clones, not every one. The V and J calls and clone size are taken from that table; D and trimming were inferred from the DNA. The data show around 240,000 clones, 80% to 90% seen once. Germline V lookup: CDR1 SEHNR, CDR2 FQNEAQ (reference sequence). V was pared by 2 bases and J by 6 bases, with 10 bases between. The CDR3 has 14 residues. Sequencing was done on a sample of peripheral blood. This receptor was obtained from a woman aged 40 to 50 who had recovered from COVID-19. The rearrangement links TRBV7-9 to TRBJ2-2; no clear D gene. The CDR3 protein is CASSLSLPSGELFF. The CDR3 DNA is TGTGCCAGCAGCTTATCACTACCCTCCGGGGAGCTGTTTTTT.